The clone carrying this T cell receptor beta chain has more than one count but fewer than ten. Its antigen remains unknown. The record originates from a study of response to subunit inactivated influenza vaccine. Trimming shortened V by 1 base and J by 1 base, and 10 bases separated the two germline ends. The CDR3 has 15 amino acids. CDR1 and CDR2 (germline): SGHAT, FQNNGV. TCRdb independently ran MiXCR on the RT-PCR reads; one entry per CDR3 protein. The data contain approximately 310,000 distinct CDR3 sequences, around a fifth of them singletons. Study-wide findings and caveats: Each seasonal flu vaccination may recruit only limited new T cells, authors suggested.

Specimen: PBMCs from blood, collected about 20 months after vaccination. This chain links TRBV11-2 with TRBJ2-5, with a weak D call TRBD1 (5 bases). This sequence originates from a man aged 50 to 75 who received an inactivated influenza vaccine. CDR3 sequence reads: CASSLGLRGQETQYF. Written as DNA, the CDR3 is TGTGCCAGCAGCTTAGGTCTTAGGGGCCAAGAGACCCAGTACTTC.